This is a list of T cell receptor beta chains from one sample in a study of T cell changes during pregnancy in multiple sclerosis. The protocol was immunoSEQ multiplex PCR, while the TCRdb copy is restricted to in-frame clones and leaves out a portion. The data contain 30,000 to 45,000 clones, around 90% of them singletons. This specimen consisted of CD4+ T cells from peripheral blood mononuclear cells, obtained in the third trimester of pregnancy. These receptors all stem from a female donor with multiple sclerosis, enrolled in a pregnancy study. The CDR3 runs from the conserved cysteine through the conserved F or W. Each record gives: clone size, V gene, D gene, J gene, CDR3 protein, CDR3 DNA. D genes are given only for firm matches. A clone size is listed for some rows: how often the clone was seen (once, few, many), or a class if it is expanded.

-	TRBV4-1	-	TRBJ1-3	CASSLGLLDSGNTIYF	TGCGCCAGCAGCCTGGGACTCTTAGACTCTGGAAACACCATATATTTT
-	TRBV6-1	-	TRBJ1-2	CASSGGGAGYTF	TGTGCCAGCAGCGGAGGCGGGGCTGGCTACACCTTC
-	TRBV19	-	TRBJ2-3	CASSTSSSTDTQYF	TGTGCCAGTAGCACATCCTCTAGCACAGATACGCAGTATTTT
-	TRBV11-2	TRBD1	TRBJ2-7	CASSLDRGGEQYF	TGTGCCAGCAGTCTGGACAGGGGGGGCGAGCAGTACTTC
-	TRBV19	TRBD2	TRBJ2-3	CASSISIAGLTTDTQYF	TGTGCCAGTAGCATCTCAATAGCGGGACTGACCACAGATACGCAGTATTTT
-	TRBV27	TRBD1	TRBJ2-1	CASSLRVGQGAFGLLYNEQFF	TGTGCCAGCAGTTTACGGGTAGGACAGGGGGCTTTTGGACTACTCTACAATGAGCAGTTCTTC
-	TRBV6-1	TRBD1	TRBJ2-2	CASNRQGHGELFF	TGTGCCAGCAATAGACAGGGTCACGGGGAGCTGTTTTTT
-	TRBV7-8	TRBD2	TRBJ2-2	CASSLAVWLAANTGELFF	TGTGCCAGCAGCTTAGCGGTGTGGCTAGCGGCGAACACCGGGGAGCTGTTTTTT
-	TRBV4-1	TRBD1	TRBJ2-2	CASNRDRATGELFF	TGCGCCAGCAACCGGGACAGGGCCACCGGGGAGCTGTTTTTT
few	TRBV19	-	TRBJ2-7	CASSIKRFTYEQYF	TGTGCCAGTAGTATTAAGCGGTTCACCTACGAGCAGTACTTC
once	TRBV27	-	TRBJ2-7	CASRHSTNKDLRANEQYF	TGTGCCAGCAGGCACTCAACTAATAAGGACTTACGGGCGAACGAGCAGTACTTC
-	TRBV7-9	TRBD2	TRBJ2-1	CASSLGTSGRLHLEQFF	TGTGCCAGCAGCTTGGGGACTAGCGGGAGGTTACATCTCGAGCAGTTCTTC